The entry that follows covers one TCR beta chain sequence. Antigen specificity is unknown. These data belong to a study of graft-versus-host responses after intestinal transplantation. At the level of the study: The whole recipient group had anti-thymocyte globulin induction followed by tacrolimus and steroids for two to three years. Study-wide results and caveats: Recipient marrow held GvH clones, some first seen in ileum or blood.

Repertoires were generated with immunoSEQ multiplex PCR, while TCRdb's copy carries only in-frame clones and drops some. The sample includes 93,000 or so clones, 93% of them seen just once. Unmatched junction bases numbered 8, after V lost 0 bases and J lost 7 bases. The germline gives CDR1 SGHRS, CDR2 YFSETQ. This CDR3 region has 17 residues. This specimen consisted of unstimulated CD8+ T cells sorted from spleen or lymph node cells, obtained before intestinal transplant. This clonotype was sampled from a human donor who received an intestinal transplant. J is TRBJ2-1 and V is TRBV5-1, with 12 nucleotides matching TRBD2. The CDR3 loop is CASSLEHSSGGANEQFF. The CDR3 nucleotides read TGCGCCAGCAGCTTGGAGCATTCTAGCGGGGGGGCAAATGAGCAGTTCTTC.